This paragraph reports one T cell receptor (beta chain). The CDR3 totals 16 residues. In germline, CDR1 is LGHDT, CDR2 YNNKEL (reference sequence). Losses at the gene ends were 4 bases for V and 5 bases for J; bases not matched to a gene: 13. The sample is drawn from a study of blood T cell repertoires in COVID-19. Profiling relied on immunoSEQ multiplex PCR, and the TCRdb table lists in-frame clones only, not all of them. The sample includes fewer than 150,000 clones, approximately 85% of them seen just once. The sequence derives from a human donor in a cohort sampled during active COVID-19. The sequencing sample was made of peripheral blood. V gene TRBV3-1 (or the pseudogene TRBV3-2) combines with J gene TRBJ1-1, with 7 bases matching TRBD1. For the CDR3, the DNA is TGTGCCAGCAGCCCGGGCCAGGGGGGATTGTGGACTGAAGCTTTCTTT. The encoded protein is CASSPGQGGLWTEAFF.